This TCR beta chain was documented in a study of response to subunit inactivated influenza vaccine. Whole-study results and caveats: The authors offered the suggestion that each seasonal influenza vaccination recruits few new T cells.

TCRdb processed the RT-PCR reads anew with MiXCR; each CDR3 protein has one entry. The sample contains 450,000 to 600,000 distinct CDR3 sequences, 16% of which appear only once. A remark on this clonotype: No antigen is known for it.

The starting material was CD4+ T cells sorted from PBMCs, obtained roughly 24 months after vaccination. The receptor's source is a man aged 45 to 70 who received an inactivated influenza vaccine.

CDR3 residues: CSVFWTSGRSYEQYF. The CDR3 bases are TGCAGCGTTTTTTGGACTAGCGGGAGGTCCTACGAGCAGTACTTC. The J gene is TRBJ2-7, the V gene TRBV29-1; 14 nucleotides line up with TRBD2. The CDR3 contains 15 residues. V dropped 5 bases and J dropped 1; count of bases not matched to a gene: 4. Per the germline V gene, CDR1 is SQVTM and CDR2 is ANQGSEA.